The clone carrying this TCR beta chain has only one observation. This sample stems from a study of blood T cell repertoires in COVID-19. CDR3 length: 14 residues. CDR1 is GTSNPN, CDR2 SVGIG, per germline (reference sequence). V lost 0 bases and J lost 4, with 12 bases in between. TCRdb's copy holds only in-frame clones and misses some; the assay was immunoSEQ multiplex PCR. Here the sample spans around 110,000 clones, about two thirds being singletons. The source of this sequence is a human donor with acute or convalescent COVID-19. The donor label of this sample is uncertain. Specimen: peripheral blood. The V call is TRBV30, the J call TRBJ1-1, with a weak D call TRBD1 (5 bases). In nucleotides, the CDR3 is TGTGCCTGGAGTGTATATGGGGCGCTCACTGAAGCTTTCTTT. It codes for CAWSVYGALTEAFF. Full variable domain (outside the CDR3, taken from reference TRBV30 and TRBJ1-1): SQTIHQWPATLVQPVGSPLSLECTVEGTSNPNLYWYRQAAGRGLQLLFYSVGIGQISSEVPQNLSASRPQDRQFILSSKKLLLSDSGFYLCAWSVYGALTEAFFGQGTRLTVV.